Below, 5 T cell receptor beta chains from the same sample are listed, as sequenced in a study of tumor and adjacent non-tumor tissue in lung cancer. RNA was extracted from bulk tissue without any cell sorting. The library came from three nested PCR rounds adapted from ARM-PCR protocols. TCRdb recomputed calls from the multiplex PCR reads with MiXCR, one row per CDR3 protein. The sample lists about 85,000 distinct CDR3 sequences; around two thirds were seen once. The sample was lung tumor tissue. The receptors were gathered from a man aged 70-80 years with non-small cell lung cancer.

This clonotype was found a few times. Mismatch with germline at one junction end may stem from a read error. The chain couples TRBV4-1 to TRBJ2-2; D might be TRBD2 (6 bases). This CDR3 has 16 residues. CDR1 MGHRA and CDR2 YSYEKL come from the germline V gene. The CDR3 reads CASSRKRGTNTWELFF. CDR3 DNA sequence: TGCGCCAGCAGCCGAAAACGGGGGACGAACACCTGGGAGCTGTTTTTT.

A word on this clonotype: Given the absence of the conserved phenylalanine or tryptophan at the CDR3 end, a read error is likely. This chain joins TRBV4-1 and TRBJ1-5; tentatively, D is TRBD1 (6 bases). Per the germline V gene, CDR1 is MGHRA and CDR2 is YSYEKL. This CDR3 comprises 16 residues. This CDR3 is CVSSPPGQSSNQPQHL. Here the CDR3 DNA reads TGCGTCAGCAGCCCGCCCGGACAGAGCAGCAATCAGCCCCAGCATTTG.

Of note for this clonotype: The conserved phenylalanine or tryptophan is not found at the CDR3 terminus, so this likely reflects a read error. The CDR3 DNA reads TGTGCCACCAGTGATCCCCGACAGGTCAGGAGGGAGACCCAGTACCTA. This translates into CATSDPRQVRRETQYL. This chain links TRBV24-1 with TRBJ2-5, with a weak D call TRBD1 (6 bases). The ends were cut back, 3 bases at V and 5 bases at J, with 18 bases in the middle. Germline V CDR1 and CDR2: KGHDR, SFDVKD. CDR3 length equals 16 residues.

With respect to this clonotype: At one end the junction does not follow the germline gene, possibly because of a read error. The CDR3 sequence: CANSLGTQGLRTGELVF. CDR3 coding DNA: TGTGCCAACAGCTTAGGAACACAGGGGTTGAGGACCGGGGAGCTGGTTTTT. The chain combines TRBV11-2 with TRBJ2-2; 7 bases fit TRBD1. Germline lookup yields CDR1 SGHAT and CDR2 FQNNGV. The length of the CDR3 is 17 residues.

This clonotype was seen at least ten times. The J gene is TRBJ2-3, the V gene TRBV29-1; the D is unclear. Per the germline V gene, CDR1 is SQVTM and CDR2 is ANQGSEA. The germline V and J ends were trimmed by 1 base and 2 bases, with 4 bases remaining between them. This CDR3 contains 12 residues. CDR3 residues: CSVEAVTDTQYF. The CDR3 coding sequence is TGCAGCGTTGAAGCAGTCACAGATACGCAGTATTTT.